Each of the 22 T cell receptor beta chains below was sequenced from the same sample in a study of a mutant IDH1 vaccine in newly diagnosed glioma. The data were produced by immunoSEQ multiplex PCR, yet TCRdb's version contains in-frame clones alone and is incomplete. The sample has tens of thousands of clones, roughly 78% seen once; the top ten hold around 24%. Time point denoted: week 11, during vaccination. Each dose delivered 300 ug of mutant IDH1 20-mer peptide subcutaneously with imiquimod. No antigens are known for them. The sequenced sample was PBMCs, obtained from a glioma patient whose treatment included an IDH1 peptide vaccine. The source of these receptors is a man aged 25-45 years with glioma.

This sequence joins TRBV4-2 and TRBJ2-7, with 14 bases aligning to TRBD2. The CDR3 length is 18 residues. The germline V gene encodes CDR1 LGHNA and CDR2 YNFKEQ. J was trimmed by 0 bases and V by 0 bases; bases with no gene match: 4. The CDR3 region is CASSQEGTSGGGSYEQYF. In DNA form, the CDR3 reads TGTGCCAGCAGCCAAGAAGGGACTAGCGGGGGCGGCTCCTACGAGCAGTACTTC.

V is TRBV28 and J is TRBJ1-1; D might be TRBD1 (6 bases). Trimming cost V 6 bases and J 5 bases, with 16 bases left between them. This CDR3 has 14 amino acids. Germline CDR1 reads MDHEN; CDR2 reads SYDVKM. CDR3: CASSWAGAGTEAFF. The CDR3 DNA sequence: TGTGCCAGCAGCTGGGCAGGGGCCGGGACTGAAGCTTTCTTT.

The chain couples TRBV4-1 to TRBJ1-1, with a possible D match to TRBD1 (5 bases). Trimming cost V 1 base and J 7 bases, with 19 bases left between them. CDR1 and CDR2 (germline): MGHRA, YSYEKL. This CDR3 is built from 16 residues. As DNA, the CDR3 is TGCGCCAGCAGCCAAGGGAGGTACTCGACAGTGGATGAAGCTTTCTTT. This codes for CASSQGRYSTVDEAFF.

The rearrangement uses TRBV5-1 and TRBJ2-7; TRBD2 matches 7 bases. The ends lost 4 bases at V and 1 base at J; junction bases unmatched: 5. CDR1 and CDR2 (germline): SGHRS, YFSETQ. The CDR3 length is 14 residues. The CDR3 DNA sequence: TGCGCCAGCAGCGGGAGGGACGGATCCTACGAGCAGTACTTC. Its protein product is CASSGRDGSYEQYF.

The rearrangement links TRBV27 to TRBJ1-1, with a tentative D call TRBD1 (5 bases). This CDR3 comprises 13 residues. CDR1 is MNHEY and CDR2 is SMNVEV in the germline V gene (reference sequence). V lost 8 bases to trimming and J lost 3 bases, with 13 bases between them. In DNA, the CDR3 is TGTGCCAGCGGTGATCAGGGAGACACTGAAGCTTTCTTT. This codes for CASGDQGDTEAFF.

This rearrangement joins TRBV4-2 to TRBJ2-3; 8 nucleotides agree with TRBD2. Germline V lookup: CDR1 LGHNA, CDR2 YNFKEQ. Trimming removed 0 bases from V and 1 base from J; junction bases left unmatched: 9. The CDR3 loop spans 18 amino acids. The CDR3 here is CASSQDSETSVGTDTQYF. The CDR3 DNA reads as TGTGCCAGCAGCCAAGATTCCGAGACTAGCGTAGGCACAGATACGCAGTATTTT.

The gene calls are TRBV6-5 and TRBJ1-2; D not certain. This CDR3 spans 15 amino acids. V shed 0 bases and J shed 8 bases, with 16 bases lying between them. The germline gives CDR1 MNHEY, CDR2 SVGAGI. The CDR3 loop reads CASSYSIRPSGGYTF. The CDR3, as DNA: TGTGCCAGCAGTTACTCGATTCGGCCAAGCGGCGGCTACACCTTC.

The chain carries TRBV19 and TRBJ2-1; 11 bases line up with TRBD2. Germline CDR1 and CDR2: LNHDA and SQIVND (reference sequence). The CDR3 covers 15 residues. J gave up 10 bases and V 7 bases, and 12 bases lay outside the gene matches. This CDR3 is CASNTPTSGIREQFF. CDR3 sequence (DNA): TGTGCCAGTAACACTCCGACTAGCGGGATCCGGGAGCAGTTCTTC.

V gene TRBV2 combines with J gene TRBJ2-1, with 10 bases identical to TRBD2. The CDR3 covers 13 residues. Trimming took 6 bases from V and 9 from J; bases not matched to a gene: 5. The germline gives CDR1 SNHLY, CDR2 FYNNEI. The chain's CDR3 is CASRGLAVGEQFF. The CDR3 coding sequence is TGTGCCAGCAGAGGACTAGCGGTGGGTGAGCAGTTCTTC.

V gene TRBV20-1 combines with J gene TRBJ1-2; D not resolved. The CDR3 extends over 11 amino acids. Trimming took off 3 bases at V and 1 base at J, with 3 bases between the two ends. Germline V gene data show CDR1 as DFQATT and CDR2 as SNEGSKA (reference sequence). The CDR3 DNA is TGCAGTGCTAGTGATAACTATGGCTACACCTTC. This encodes CSASDNYGYTF.

The chain carries TRBV4-1 and TRBJ2-2; weak D call: TRBD2 (6 bases). The V gene lost 7 bases and the J gene lost 1 base, with 13 bases spanning the gap. Per germline, CDR1 MGHRA and CDR2 YSYEKL. This CDR3 is 15 amino acids long. The chain's CDR3 is CASTRSGLNTGELFF. The CDR3 nucleotides read TGCGCCAGCACCAGGAGCGGGTTGAACACCGGGGAGCTGTTTTTT.

This clone was observed once. This chain uses TRBV30 with TRBJ2-2; D call uncertain. V lost 0 bases to trimming and J lost 1 base, with 6 bases between them. The CDR3 spans 14 residues. Germline CDR1 reads GTSNPN; CDR2 reads SVGIG (reference sequence). The DNA of the CDR3 is TGTGCCTGGAGTGTACTTCAGAACACCGGGGAGCTGTTTTTT. Translated, it gives CAWSVLQNTGELFF.

The chain combines TRBV5-5 with TRBJ1-5; 7 bases are shared with TRBD1. V dropped 3 bases and J dropped 2; count of bases not matched to a gene: 5. The CDR3 length is 15 residues. Germline V gives CDR1 SGHKS, CDR2 YYEKEE (reference sequence). This CDR3 reads CASSSQGPGNQPQHF. The DNA of the CDR3 is TGTGCCAGCAGCTCACAGGGGCCGGGCAATCAGCCCCAGCATTTT.

This chain joins TRBV6-6 and TRBJ1-3; perhaps TRBD1 as D (6 bases). Per germline, CDR1 MNHNY and CDR2 SVGAGI (reference sequence). V was pared by 4 bases and J by 2 bases, with 9 bases between. This CDR3 has 14 amino acids. The CDR3 region is CASSSTGPGNTIYF. The CDR3 DNA sequence: TGTGCCAGCAGTTCGACAGGACCTGGAAACACCATATATTTT.

CDR3 residues: CASRPGVYNEQFF. CDR3 bases: TGTGCCAGCAGGCCGGGGGTATACAATGAGCAGTTCTTC. V usage is TRBV27 and J usage is TRBJ2-1; TRBD2 is a possible D gene (6 bases). This CDR3 has 13 amino acids. Germline V gives CDR1 MNHEY, CDR2 SMNVEV (reference sequence). V was trimmed by 6 bases and J by 4 bases, leaving 10 bases between them.

This clone was seen a few times. V and J are TRBV4-3 and TRBJ1-1, with 8 bases fitting TRBD1. V shed 0 bases, J shed 3 bases, and the junction held 3 bases outside the gene matches. The CDR3 totals 15 residues. Germline V gene data show CDR1 as LGHNA and CDR2 as YSLEER. CDR3 DNA: TGCGCCAGCAGCCAAGACGGGACAGGACACACTGAAGCTTTCTTT. Protein sequence: CASSQDGTGHTEAFF.

V and J are TRBV5-1 and TRBJ2-2; TRBD1 might be the D (6 bases). The ends were cut back, 5 bases at V and 7 bases at J, with 12 bases in the middle. Germline assignment: CDR1 SGHRS and CDR2 YFSETQ. The CDR3 is made up of 13 amino acids. The CDR3 region is CASREETGGELFF. The CDR3, as DNA: TGCGCCAGCAGGGAAGAGACAGGCGGGGAGCTGTTTTTT.

J is TRBJ2-2 and V is TRBV7-8, with 8 bases matching TRBD2. In germline, CDR1 is SGHVS, CDR2 FQNEAQ. After removal of 5 bases from V and 4 bases from J, the junction contained 9 bases not matched to a gene. The CDR3 covers 16 residues. For the CDR3, the DNA is TGTGCCAGCAGCCCAACACGGGAGGGCCTCACCGGGGAGCTGTTTTTT. Encoded protein: CASSPTREGLTGELFF.

In its sample, this clone was seen a few times. This chain uses TRBV7-9 with TRBJ2-6, with D perhaps matching TRBD2 (6 bases). The germline V gene encodes CDR1 SEHNR and CDR2 FQNEAQ (reference sequence). The CDR3 is 19 amino acids. V was shortened by 2 bases and J by 2 bases, with 19 bases between the two germline ends. CDR3 residues: CASSLRESGESPGANVLTF. DNA for the CDR3: TGTGCCAGCAGCTTACGGGAGTCGGGGGAATCCCCTGGGGCCAACGTCCTGACTTTC.

The chain employs TRBV6-5 and TRBJ1-2; tentatively, D is TRBD1 (5 bases). Per the germline V gene, CDR1 is MNHEY and CDR2 is SVGAGI. The CDR3 has 13 amino acids. V was trimmed by 7 bases and J by 4 bases, leaving 13 bases between them. The chain's CDR3 is CASTAGRSYGYTF. Written as DNA, the CDR3 is TGTGCCAGCACTGCGGGACGGTCCTATGGCTACACCTTC.

V gene TRBV5-1 combines with J gene TRBJ2-5; tentative D call: TRBD1 (5 bases). V lost 4 bases to trimming and J lost 2 bases, with 15 bases between them. This CDR3 comprises 15 residues. Germline V gene sequence: CDR1 SGHRS, CDR2 YFSETQ. The DNA for the CDR3 is TGCGCCAGCAGCCTCAGTCAGGGCCCACAAGAGACCCAGTACTTC. Its protein product is CASSLSQGPQETQYF.

The genes are TRBV6-5 and TRBJ1-1; no clear D gene. Trimming removed 5 bases from V and 7 bases from J, with 20 bases in between. The length of the CDR3 is 15 residues. Germline lookup yields CDR1 MNHEY and CDR2 SVGAGI. The CDR3 DNA sequence: TGTGCCAGCAGTCCAGGAAGTTATGACCGACATGAAGCTTTCTTT. This encodes CASSPGSYDRHEAFF.